This entry concerns a single T cell receptor (beta chain). Its antigen is not identified. This sample was included in a study of Ad26.COV2.S vaccination and SARS-CoV-2 variants. Sample treatment: 15 to 20 received Ad26.COV2.S at low or high dose, single or two shots; roughly five received placebo; per-sample allocation not given. Following the first vaccine or placebo injection, samples were taken on day 63. A Boston donor was an adult aged 18-55 years. V lost 9 bases to trimming and J lost 10 bases; unmatched junction nucleotides: 11. CDR1 KGHDR and CDR2 SFDVKD come from the germline V gene. The CDR3 has 13 residues. Whole-study findings and limits: Reports say spike-specific CD8+ and CD4+ T cell responses covered substantial breadth after vaccination.

The method was immunoSEQ multiplex PCR; TCRdb's version includes in-frame clones alone and lacks a portion of them. The repertoire holds about 680,000 clones, with around 92% as singletons. This clonotype was obtained from a person between 18 and 59 years old who received the Ad26.COV2.S COVID-19 vaccine or a placebo. This chain links TRBV24-1 with TRBJ2-1; 7 nucleotides match TRBD1. Specimen: peripheral blood, collected in a trial of Ad26.COV2.S vaccine versus placebo. The chain's CDR3 is CATSRQGIGEQFF. CDR3 nucleotide sequence: TGTGCCACCTCCAGACAGGGAATTGGCGAGCAGTTCTTC.